A selection of T cell receptor beta chains follows, all from one sample in a study of blood T cell repertoires in COVID-19. Sequenced by immunoSEQ multiplex PCR; TCRdb stores in-frame clones only, minus some. Of 220,000 or so clones listed, 90% are singletons. The sequenced sample was PBMCs or T cells enriched from blood (not recorded which). These receptors all come from a man under 40 who had been exposed to COVID-19. CDR3s include the opening cysteine and the closing phenylalanine or tryptophan. D genes are given only for firm matches. For some rows the clone size is stated as once, few or many, or as a class when expanded; others skip it.

clone size	CDR3 length	J gene	V gene	D gene	CDR3 DNA	CDR3 protein
-	14	TRBJ1-1	TRBV2	-	TGTGCCAGCAGTGAGGAGGGAAGTTGGACTGAAGCTTTCTTT	CASSEEGSWTEAFF
many	13	TRBJ2-7	TRBV19	TRBD1	TGTGCCAAGCTACAGGGGGCCCCCTACGAGCAGTACTTC	CAKLQGAPYEQYF
-	16	TRBJ1-5	TRBV28	-	TGTGCCAGCAGATCACGACTGACAGGTCGAAATCAGCCCCAGCATTTT	CASRSRLTGRNQPQHF
once	13	TRBJ2-7	TRBV18	TRBD1	TGTGCCAGCGTCCCGGGACAGGGTTACGAGCAGTACTTC	CASVPGQGYEQYF
-	14	TRBJ2-2	TRBV5-1	-	TGCGCCAGCAGCTTGTCTCTAGCGAGCGGGGAGCTGTTTTTT	CASSLSLASGELFF
-	17	TRBJ1-1	TRBV4-2	-	TGTGCCAGCAGCCAAGAAGCAGGGTCGGTGTTGAACACTGAAGCTTTCTTT	CASSQEAGSVLNTEAFF
-	12	TRBJ2-7	TRBV6-2/TRBV6-3	-	TGTGCCAGCAGCCTCTACTCCTACGAGCAGTACTTC	CASSLYSYEQYF
-	16	TRBJ1-6	TRBV6-1	-	TGTGCCAGCAGTGAAGCGACAGGTTCGAACTATTCACCCCTCCACTTT	CASSEATGSNYSPLHF
-	13	TRBJ2-7	TRBV5-1	-	TGCGCCAGCAGTACTGAGGGGGTCCACGAGCAGTACTTC	CASSTEGVHEQYF
-	15	TRBJ2-1	TRBV5-1	TRBD1	TGCGCCAGCAGCTTCGACGGACAGGTTCCTAATGAGCAGTTCTTC	CASSFDGQVPNEQFF
-	14	TRBJ1-2	TRBV5-4	-	TGTGCCAGCAGCTTGGGCCATCGAATGGGGCCCTACACCTTC	CASSLGHRMGPYTF
-	16	TRBJ2-7	TRBV6-1	TRBD2	TGTGCCAGCAGTGAAAGGGGTAGCCTAGCGGGGAGGGAGCAGTACTTC	CASSERGSLAGREQYF
-	13	TRBJ1-2	TRBV3-1/TRBV3-2	-	TGTGCCAGCAGTCAGGCCTCGGTGCCTGGCTACACCTTC	CASSQASVPGYTF
once	15	TRBJ2-7	TRBV5-1	TRBD1	TGCGCCAGCAGCCTAGGGACAGCTAGCTCCTACGAGCAGTACTTC	CASSLGTASSYEQYF
-	14	TRBJ1-4	TRBV7-2	-	TGTGCCAGCAGCTTCAGCAGGAATAATGAAAAACTGTTTTTT	CASSFSRNNEKLFF
-	14	TRBJ2-1	TRBV21-1	-	TGTGCCAGCAGGGGCAGGGATTATCGCAATGAGCAGTTCTTC	CASRGRDYRNEQFF
-	16	TRBJ2-7	TRBV6-6	TRBD1	TGTGCCAGCAGTTACACTCACGGACAGCAGGGGGTCGGGCAGTACTTC	CASSYTHGQQGVGQYF
-	15	TRBJ2-5	TRBV5-6	-	TGTGCCAGCAGCTTCGGAGCAGGGGTGGGGGAGACCCAGTACTTC	CASSFGAGVGETQYF
-	13	TRBJ1-6	TRBV7-9	-	TGTGCCAGCAGCTTAGCCGGGAATTCACCCCTCCACTTT	CASSLAGNSPLHF
once	17	TRBJ2-6	TRBV5-6	-	TGTGCCAGCAGCTTGGAATCCGGGGGGCGTGGGGCCAACGTCCTGACTTTC	CASSLESGGRGANVLTF
-	14	TRBJ1-5	TRBV7-2	-	TGTGCCAGCAGTAGGGAGGTAGGCAATCAGCCCCAGCATTTT	CASSREVGNQPQHF
-	14	TRBJ1-6	TRBV30	-	TGTGCCTGGAGTGGCTGGGAGGGGAAATCACCCCTCCACTTT	CAWSGWEGKSPLHF
-	14	TRBJ2-2	TRBV5-1	-	TGCGCCAGCAGCTCCGGGGATAACACCGGGGAGCTGTTTTTT	CASSSGDNTGELFF
-	11	TRBJ2-5	TRBV10-3	-	TGTGCCATCAGCAACGGAGAGACCCAGTACTTC	CAISNGETQYF
-	16	TRBJ2-5	TRBV5-1	TRBD2	TGCGCCAGCAGCAAGGGGACTAGCGGAAATCAAGAGACCCAGTACTTC	CASSKGTSGNQETQYF
-	14	TRBJ2-3	TRBV19	-	TGTGCCAGTAGTCCAGGTCCTAGCACAGATACGCAGTATTTT	CASSPGPSTDTQYF
-	13	TRBJ1-1	TRBV30	-	TGTGCCTGGAGTGTACTCCAGAACACTGAAGCTTTCTTT	CAWSVLQNTEAFF
-	16	TRBJ2-7	TRBV19	-	TGTGCCAGTACCCGAAGGGCGGGGACGCCGGTAGGTGGGCAGTACTTC	CASTRRAGTPVGGQYF
-	11	TRBJ2-7	TRBV29-1	-	TGCAGCGTTGAGTTTCTCTACGAGCAGTACTTC	CSVEFLYEQYF
-	15	TRBJ1-2	TRBV3-1/TRBV3-2	-	TGTGCCAGCAGCCAAGGGGAGGGTAGTCACTATGGCTACACCTTC	CASSQGEGSHYGYTF
-	15	TRBJ1-2	TRBV5-8	-	TGTGCCAGCAGTAATGGGCAGAGCTTTAACTATGGCTACACCTTC	CASSNGQSFNYGYTF
-	15	TRBJ2-1	TRBV2	TRBD2	TGTGCCAGCCTGAGCGGGGGACACTCCTACAATGAGCAGTTCTTC	CASLSGGHSYNEQFF
-	14	TRBJ2-5	TRBV3-1/TRBV3-2	-	TGTGCCAGCAGCCAAAGCTATGTCGGAGAGACCCAGTACTTC	CASSQSYVGETQYF
few	15	TRBJ1-5	TRBV6-6	-	TGTGCCAGCAGCCTTTGGGGTGGGGAGGATCAGCCCCAGCATTTT	CASSLWGGEDQPQHF
-	15	TRBJ1-1	TRBV19	-	TGTGCCAGTAGTATAGATTCGGGGTTATACACTGAAGCTTTCTTT	CASSIDSGLYTEAFF
-	13	TRBJ2-5	TRBV3-1/TRBV3-2	TRBD2	TGTGCCAGCACCCCGGGGGGTACCGGCACCCAGTACTTC	CASTPGGTGTQYF
-	15	TRBJ2-5	TRBV10-3	-	TGTGCCATCGCCCCGGTCGCGGGGGCGGCAGAGACCCAGTACTTC	CAIAPVAGAAETQYF
once	16	TRBJ1-2	TRBV27	-	TGTGCCAGCAGTCGGATTGGGGGGACGGATAACTATGGCTACACCTTC	CASSRIGGTDNYGYTF
-	13	TRBJ1-2	TRBV27	TRBD1	TGTGCCAGCAGTTTCACAGGGGGCGACGGCTACACCTTC	CASSFTGGDGYTF
-	13	TRBJ2-5	TRBV11-1	-	TGTGCCAGCAGAGATCAGGGCCAAGAGACCCAGTACTTC	CASRDQGQETQYF
-	16	TRBJ1-5	TRBV27	TRBD1	TGTGCCAGCAGTTTACCGGGACAGGCCAGGGGTCAGCCCCAGCATTTT	CASSLPGQARGQPQHF
-	14	TRBJ2-3	TRBV10-3	-	TGTGCCAGCAGGGAAACTACTAGCACAGATACGCAGTATTTT	CASRETTSTDTQYF
-	15	TRBJ2-5	TRBV15	TRBD1	TGTGCCACCAGCAGTAAGACAGGGGGTGAGGAGACCCAGTACTTC	CATSSKTGGEETQYF
-	18	TRBJ1-6	TRBV7-2	-	TGTGCCAGCAGTCCGAATCAGCGCGCTGTTCCCCTTAATTCACCCCTCCACTTT	CASSPNQRAVPLNSPLHF
once	15	TRBJ2-5	TRBV4-2	-	TGTGCCAGCAGCCAAGATCCCCAGCGCCCAGAGACCCAGTACTTC	CASSQDPQRPETQYF